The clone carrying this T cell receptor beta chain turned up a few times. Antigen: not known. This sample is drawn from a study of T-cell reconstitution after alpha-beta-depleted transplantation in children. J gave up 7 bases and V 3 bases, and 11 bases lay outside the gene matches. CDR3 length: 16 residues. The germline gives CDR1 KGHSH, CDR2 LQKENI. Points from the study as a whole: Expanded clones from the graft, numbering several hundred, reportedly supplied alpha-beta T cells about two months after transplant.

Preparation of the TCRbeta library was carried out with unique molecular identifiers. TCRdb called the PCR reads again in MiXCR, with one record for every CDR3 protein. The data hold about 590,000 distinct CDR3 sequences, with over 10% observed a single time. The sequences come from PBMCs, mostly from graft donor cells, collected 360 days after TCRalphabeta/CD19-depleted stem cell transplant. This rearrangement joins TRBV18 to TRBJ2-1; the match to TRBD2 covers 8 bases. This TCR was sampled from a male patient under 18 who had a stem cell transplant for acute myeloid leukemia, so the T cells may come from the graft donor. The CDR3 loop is CASSPLTSARGNEQFF. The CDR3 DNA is TGTGCCAGCTCACCGCTGACTAGCGCGAGAGGTAATGAGCAGTTCTTC.